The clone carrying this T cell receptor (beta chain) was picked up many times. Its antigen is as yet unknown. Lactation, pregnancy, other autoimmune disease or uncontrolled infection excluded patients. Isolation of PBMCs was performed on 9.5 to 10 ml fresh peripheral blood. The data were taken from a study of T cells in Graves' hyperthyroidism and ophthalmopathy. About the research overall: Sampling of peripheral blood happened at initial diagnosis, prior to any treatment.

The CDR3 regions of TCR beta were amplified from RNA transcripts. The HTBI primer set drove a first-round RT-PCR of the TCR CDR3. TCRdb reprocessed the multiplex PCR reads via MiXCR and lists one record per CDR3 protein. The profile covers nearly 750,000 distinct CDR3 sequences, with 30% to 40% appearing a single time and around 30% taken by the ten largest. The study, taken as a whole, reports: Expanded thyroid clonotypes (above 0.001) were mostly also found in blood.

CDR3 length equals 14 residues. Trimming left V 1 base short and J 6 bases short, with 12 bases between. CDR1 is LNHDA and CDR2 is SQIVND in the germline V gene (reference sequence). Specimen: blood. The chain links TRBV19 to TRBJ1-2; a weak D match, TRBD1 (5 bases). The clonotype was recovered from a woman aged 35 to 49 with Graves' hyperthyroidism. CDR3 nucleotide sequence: TGTGCCAGTAGTATAGGAGGAGGGGCGCATGGCTACACCTTC. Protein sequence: CASSIGGGAHGYTF.